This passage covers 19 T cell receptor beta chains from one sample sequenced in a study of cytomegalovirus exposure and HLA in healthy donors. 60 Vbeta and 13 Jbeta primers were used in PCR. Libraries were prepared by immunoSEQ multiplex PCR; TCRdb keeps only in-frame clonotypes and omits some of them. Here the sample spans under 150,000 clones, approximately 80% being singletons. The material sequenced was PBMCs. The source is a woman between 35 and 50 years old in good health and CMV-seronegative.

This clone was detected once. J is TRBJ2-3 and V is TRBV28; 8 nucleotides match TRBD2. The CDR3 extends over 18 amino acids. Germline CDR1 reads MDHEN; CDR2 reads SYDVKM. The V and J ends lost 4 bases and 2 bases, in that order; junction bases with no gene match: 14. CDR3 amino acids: CASSSTFSRGGNTDTQYF. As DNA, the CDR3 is TGTGCCAGCAGTTCCACCTTCTCCCGGGGGGGAAACACAGATACGCAGTATTTT.

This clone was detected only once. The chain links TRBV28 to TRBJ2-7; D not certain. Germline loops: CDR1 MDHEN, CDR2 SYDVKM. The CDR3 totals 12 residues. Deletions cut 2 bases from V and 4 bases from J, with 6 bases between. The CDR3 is CASSLATYEQYF. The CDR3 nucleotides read TGTGCCAGCAGTTTAGCGACTTACGAGCAGTACTTC.

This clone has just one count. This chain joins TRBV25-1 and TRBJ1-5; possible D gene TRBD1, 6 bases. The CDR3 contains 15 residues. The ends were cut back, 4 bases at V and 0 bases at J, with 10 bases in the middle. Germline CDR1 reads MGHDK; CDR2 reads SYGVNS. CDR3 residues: CASSGWDNSNQPQHF. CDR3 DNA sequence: TGTGCCAGCAGTGGGTGGGACAATAGCAATCAGCCCCAGCATTTT.

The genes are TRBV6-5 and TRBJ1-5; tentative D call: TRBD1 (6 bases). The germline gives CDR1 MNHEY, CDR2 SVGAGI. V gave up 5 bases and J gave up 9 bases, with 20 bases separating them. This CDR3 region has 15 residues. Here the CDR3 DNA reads TGTGCCAGCAGTGTTGACAGGAGTCCTGAGAGGCCCCAGCATTTT. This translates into CASSVDRSPERPQHF.

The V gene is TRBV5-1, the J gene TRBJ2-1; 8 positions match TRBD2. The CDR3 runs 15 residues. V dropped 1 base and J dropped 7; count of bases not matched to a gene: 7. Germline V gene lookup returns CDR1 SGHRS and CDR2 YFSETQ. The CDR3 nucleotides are TGCGCCAGCAGCTTGAAGGCGGGGGGAGGGAATGAGCAGTTCTTC. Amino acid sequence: CASSLKAGGGNEQFF.

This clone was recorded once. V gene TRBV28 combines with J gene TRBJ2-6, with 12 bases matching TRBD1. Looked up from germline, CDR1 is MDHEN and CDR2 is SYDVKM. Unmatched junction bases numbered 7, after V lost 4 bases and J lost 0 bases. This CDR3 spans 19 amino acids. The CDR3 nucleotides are TGTGCCAGCAGTTCACCGGGACAGGGGGCCCGCTCTGGGGCCAACGTCCTGACTTTC. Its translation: CASSSPGQGARSGANVLTF.

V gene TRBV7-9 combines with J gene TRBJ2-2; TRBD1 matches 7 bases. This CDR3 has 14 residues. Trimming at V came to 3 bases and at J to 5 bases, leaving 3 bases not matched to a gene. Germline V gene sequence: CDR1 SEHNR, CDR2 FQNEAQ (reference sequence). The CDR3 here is CASSFDRVTGELFF. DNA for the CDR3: TGTGCCAGCAGCTTTGACAGGGTAACCGGGGAGCTGTTTTTT.

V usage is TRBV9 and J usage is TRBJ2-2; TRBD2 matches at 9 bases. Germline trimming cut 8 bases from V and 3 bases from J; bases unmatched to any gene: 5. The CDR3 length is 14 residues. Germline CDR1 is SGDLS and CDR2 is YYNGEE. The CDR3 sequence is CASPSGEYTGELFF. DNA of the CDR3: TGTGCCAGTCCTAGCGGGGAGTACACCGGGGAGCTGTTTTTT.

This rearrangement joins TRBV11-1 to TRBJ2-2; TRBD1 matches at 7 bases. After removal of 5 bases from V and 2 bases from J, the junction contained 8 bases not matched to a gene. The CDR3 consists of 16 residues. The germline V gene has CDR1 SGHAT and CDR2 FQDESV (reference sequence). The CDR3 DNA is TGTGCCAGCAGCGTACCGGGACAGACAAACACCGGGGAGCTGTTTTTT. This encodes CASSVPGQTNTGELFF. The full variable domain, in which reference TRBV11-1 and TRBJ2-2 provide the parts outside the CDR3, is EAEVAQSPRYKITEKSQAVAFWCDPISGHATLYWYRQILGQGPELLVQFQDESVVDDSQLPKDRFSAERLKGVDSTLKIQPAELGDSAMYLCASSVPGQTNTGELFFGEGSRLTVL.

This CDR3 is CASSSRGGGLSYEQYF. DNA for the CDR3: TGCGCCAGCAGCTCCCGAGGGGGGGGCCTATCCTACGAGCAGTACTTC. The genes are TRBV5-1 and TRBJ2-7; TRBD2 might be the D (7 bases). The CDR3 extends over 16 amino acids. V gave up 3 bases and J gave up 1 base, with 17 bases separating them. Germline-derived CDR1 and CDR2 are SGHRS and YFSETQ.

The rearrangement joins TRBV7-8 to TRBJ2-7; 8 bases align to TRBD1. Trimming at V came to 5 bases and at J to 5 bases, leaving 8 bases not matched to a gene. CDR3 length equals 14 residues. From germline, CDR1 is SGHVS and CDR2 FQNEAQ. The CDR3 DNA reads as TGTGCCAGCAGCACGACAGGGGAAGGCGACGAGCAGTACTTC. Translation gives CASSTTGEGDEQYF.

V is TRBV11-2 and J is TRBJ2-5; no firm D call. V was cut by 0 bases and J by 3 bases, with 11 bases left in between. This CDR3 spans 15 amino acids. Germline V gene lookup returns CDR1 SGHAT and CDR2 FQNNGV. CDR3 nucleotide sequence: TGTGCCAGCAGCTTAGATTATAGCCCAGAAGAGACCCAGTACTTC. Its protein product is CASSLDYSPEETQYF. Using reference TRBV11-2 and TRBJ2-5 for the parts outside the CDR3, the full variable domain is EAGVAQSPRYKIIEKRQSVAFWCNPISGHATLYWYQQILGQGPKLLIQFQNNGVVDDSQLPKDRFSAERLKGVDSTLKIQPAKLEDSAVYLCASSLDYSPEETQYFGPGTRLLVL.

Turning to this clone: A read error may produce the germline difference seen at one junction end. The CDR3 loop reads CSSSLENTYEQYF. In DNA, the CDR3 is TGTTCCAGCAGCCTCGAAAACACCTACGAGCAGTACTTC. The chain couples TRBV7-9 to TRBJ2-7; D is undetermined. This CDR3 contains 13 residues. Germline-derived CDR1 and CDR2 are SEHNR and FQNEAQ (reference sequence).

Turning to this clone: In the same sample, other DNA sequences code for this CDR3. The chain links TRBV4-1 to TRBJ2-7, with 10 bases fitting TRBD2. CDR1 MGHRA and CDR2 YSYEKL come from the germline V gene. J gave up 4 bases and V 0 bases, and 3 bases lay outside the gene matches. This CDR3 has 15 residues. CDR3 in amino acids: CASSQDPAGGYEQYF. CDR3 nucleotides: TGCGCCAGCAGCCAAGATCCAGCGGGAGGGTACGAGCAGTACTTC.

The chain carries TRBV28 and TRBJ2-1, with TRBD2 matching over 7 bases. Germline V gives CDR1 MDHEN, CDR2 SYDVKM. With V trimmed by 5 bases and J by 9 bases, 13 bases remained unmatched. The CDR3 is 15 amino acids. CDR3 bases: TGTGCCAGCAGTGCGGGACTCCATCCGGGAGGTGAGCAGTTCTTC. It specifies CASSAGLHPGGEQFF.

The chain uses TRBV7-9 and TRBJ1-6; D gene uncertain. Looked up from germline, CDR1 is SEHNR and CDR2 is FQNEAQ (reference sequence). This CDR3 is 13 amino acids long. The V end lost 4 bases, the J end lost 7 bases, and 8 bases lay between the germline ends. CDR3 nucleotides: TGTGCCAGCAGCTCTCAGTCGAATTCACCCCTCCACTTT. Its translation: CASSSQSNSPLHF.

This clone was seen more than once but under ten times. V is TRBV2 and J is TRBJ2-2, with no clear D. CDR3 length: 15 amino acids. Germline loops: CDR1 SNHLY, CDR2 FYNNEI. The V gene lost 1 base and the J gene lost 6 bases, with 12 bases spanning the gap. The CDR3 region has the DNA TGTGCCAGCAGTGAAGAGATTCTGCGGTCCGGGGAGCTGTTTTTT. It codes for CASSEEILRSGELFF.

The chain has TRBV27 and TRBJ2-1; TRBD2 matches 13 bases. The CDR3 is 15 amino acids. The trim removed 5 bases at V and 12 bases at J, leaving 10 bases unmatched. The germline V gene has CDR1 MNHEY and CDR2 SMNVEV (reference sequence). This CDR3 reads CASSPRTSGRGWQFF. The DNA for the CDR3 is TGTGCCAGCAGTCCCCGGACTAGCGGGAGAGGCTGGCAGTTCTTC.

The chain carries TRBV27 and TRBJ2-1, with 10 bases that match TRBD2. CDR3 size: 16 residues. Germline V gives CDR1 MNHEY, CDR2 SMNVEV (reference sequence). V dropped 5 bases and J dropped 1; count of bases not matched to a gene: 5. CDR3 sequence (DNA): TGTGCCAGCAGTATTAGCGGGGGGCCTTCCTACAATGAGCAGTTCTTC. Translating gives CASSISGGPSYNEQFF.